This T cell receptor beta chain was found in a study of blood T cell repertoires in COVID-19. About the study: Researchers got acute and convalescent COVID-19 samples from the United States, Italy and Spain. In each case, the material was cDNA or gDNA derived from T cells, B-cell-depleted T cells, or PBMCs.

This CDR3 has 16 residues. Germline values: CDR1 LNHDA, CDR2 SQIVND (reference sequence). V shed 2 bases and J shed 6 bases, with 17 bases lying between them. As originally analysed: Nucleated cell counts were estimated from reference gene primer amplification. Profiling relied on immunoSEQ multiplex PCR, and the TCRdb table lists in-frame clones only, not all of them. The DNA gave D and trimming, while V, J and clone size come from that table. The sample carries around 150,000 clones, around 84% recorded once. The specimen was peripheral blood. This TCR derives from a human donor with acute or convalescent COVID-19. The donor label of this sample is uncertain. The chain is built from TRBV19 and TRBJ1-5, with no clear D. CDR3 protein: CASSIISSPQRQPQHF. Written as DNA, the CDR3 is TGTGCCAGTAGTATAATCAGTTCACCCCAACGTCAGCCCCAGCATTTT. Variable domain in full (rest from reference TRBV19 and TRBJ1-5): DGGITQSPKYLFRKEGQNVTLSCEQNLNHDAMYWYRQDPGQGLRLIYYSQIVNDFQKGDIAEGYSVSREKKESFPLTVTSAQKNPTAFYLCASSIISSPQRQPQHFGDGTRLSIL.